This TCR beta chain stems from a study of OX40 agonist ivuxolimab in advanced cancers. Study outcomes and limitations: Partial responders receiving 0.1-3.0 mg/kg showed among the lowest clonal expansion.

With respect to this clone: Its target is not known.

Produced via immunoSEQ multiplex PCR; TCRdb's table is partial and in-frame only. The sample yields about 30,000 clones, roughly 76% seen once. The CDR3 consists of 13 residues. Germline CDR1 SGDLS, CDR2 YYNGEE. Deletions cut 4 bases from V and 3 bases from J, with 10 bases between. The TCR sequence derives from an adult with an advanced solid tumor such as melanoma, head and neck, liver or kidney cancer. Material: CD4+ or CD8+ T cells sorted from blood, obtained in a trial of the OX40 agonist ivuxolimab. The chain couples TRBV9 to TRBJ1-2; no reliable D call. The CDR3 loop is CASSRRSHYGYTF. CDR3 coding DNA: TGTGCCAGCAGCCGTCGGTCCCACTATGGCTACACCTTC.